The 12 T cell receptor beta chains listed next were all sequenced from one sample in a study of regulatory T cells in long-lasting Graves disease. The sample's time point: newly diagnosed GD, antithyroid drugs for less than 3 months. PBMC-extracted RNA yielded the TCR library. Relying on iRepertoire HTBI primers and Arm-PCR of CDR3 regions, the team built TCR beta libraries. One entry per CDR3 protein, called by TCRdb with MiXCR from the multiplex PCR reads. Of some 250,000 distinct CDR3 sequences in the sample, about 18% were seen once. These sequences were also reported in another study, on T cells in Graves' hyperthyroidism and ophthalmopathy.

Material: peripheral blood mononuclear cells (PBMCs), obtained at new diagnosis, from a patient treated with antithyroid drugs. Receptors originate from a woman aged 25-40 years with Graves disease.

V and J are TRBV12-3 or TRBV12-4 and TRBJ2-5, with unresolved D. This CDR3 contains 12 residues. With 6 bases removed from V and 1 base from J, the gap between germline ends came to 6 bases. CDR3 region: CASRSTQETQYF. The CDR3 DNA follows: TGTGCCAGCAGATCTACCCAAGAGACCCAGTACTTC.

The chain combines TRBV6-5 with TRBJ1-3, with D unresolved. Trimming took 0 bases from V and 0 from J, leaving 9 bases between them. Germline V gene data show CDR1 as MNHEY and CDR2 as SVGAGI. The CDR3 covers 16 residues. CDR3 bases: TGTGCCAGCAGTTACTCACCTGCATTCTCTGGAAACACCATATATTTT. This sequence encodes CASSYSPAFSGNTIYF.

Many counts were recorded for this clonotype. The CDR3 loop is CASSYGLAGADTQYF. The CDR3 bases are TGTGCCAGCAGTTACGGACTAGCGGGGGCAGATACGCAGTATTTT. The J gene is TRBJ2-3, the V gene TRBV5-6, with TRBD2 matching over 13 bases. The CDR3 consists of 15 residues. CDR1 is SGHDT, CDR2 YYEEEE, per germline. V lost 5 bases, J lost 4 bases, and 4 bases stayed unmatched.

This clonotype has a count of ten or more. V is TRBV7-9 and J is TRBJ1-2; unclear D gene. The CDR3 extends over 12 amino acids. Per germline, CDR1 SEHNR and CDR2 FQNEAQ (reference sequence). V was shortened by 4 bases and J by 3 bases, with 6 bases between the two germline ends. CDR3 sequence (DNA): TGTGCCAGCAGCTCCGACCACTATGGCTACACCTTC. Its protein product is CASSSDHYGYTF.

This chain links TRBV4-1 with TRBJ2-3; the match to TRBD2 covers 9 bases. Germline CDR1 and CDR2: MGHRA and YSYEKL. The CDR3 runs 19 residues. V was clipped by 1 base and J by 5 bases; unmatched bases: 16. DNA of the CDR3: TGCGCCAGCAGCCAAGTCGGGGGCTCAGCGGGGGGCCATGGAGATACGCAGTATTTT. This translates into CASSQVGGSAGGHGDTQYF.

Ten or more counts support this clonotype. The rearrangement links TRBV6-5 to TRBJ1-1; 7 bases agree with TRBD1. Germline CDR1 and CDR2: MNHEY and SVGAGI. The CDR3 is 14 residues long. V was clipped by 4 bases and J by 2 bases; unmatched bases: 4. The CDR3 DNA reads as TGTGCCAGCAGTTTGACAGGGCAAAACACTGAAGCTTTCTTT. The encoded protein is CASSLTGQNTEAFF.

As for this clonotype: At one end, the junction sequence differs from germline, possibly due to a read error. V gene TRBV6-2 or TRBV6-3 combines with J gene TRBJ1-3; the D is unclear. The CDR3 loop spans 15 amino acids. CDR1 and CDR2 (germline): MNHEY, SVGEGT. CDR3 in amino acids: CAGSFPASSGNTIYF. The DNA of the CDR3 is TGTGCCGGCAGTTTTCCTGCGAGCTCTGGAAACACCATATATTTT.

There are many counts of this clonotype. The chain has TRBV11-2 and TRBJ1-3, with D unclear. Germline V gives CDR1 SGHAT, CDR2 FQNNGV. This CDR3 has 16 residues. Between the trimmed V and J ends, which lost 4 bases and 0 bases, there was a span of 13 bases. CDR3 sequence reads: CASSSYSIYSGNTIYF. The DNA of the CDR3 is TGTGCCAGCAGCTCGTACAGCATTTACTCTGGAAACACCATATATTTT. Full variable domain (remainder filled in from reference TRBV11-2 and TRBJ1-3): EAGVAQSPRYKIIEKRQSVAFWCNPISGHATLYWYQQILGQGPKLLIQFQNNGVVDDSQLPKDRFSAERLKGVDSTLKIQPAKLEDSAVYLCASSSYSIYSGNTIYFGEGSWLTVV.

This clonotype was counted ten times or more. V gene TRBV7-9 combines with J gene TRBJ2-7, with 12 bases aligning to TRBD1. Germline V gene lookup returns CDR1 SEHNR and CDR2 FQNEAQ (reference sequence). This CDR3 contains 14 residues. After removal of 3 bases from V and 8 bases from J, the junction contained 5 bases not matched to a gene. CDR3 nucleotides: TGTGCCAGCAGCTTCGGGACAGGGGGCTCTCAGCAGTACTTC. It specifies CASSFGTGGSQQYF.

This clonotype was observed many times. The chain is built from TRBV6-1 and TRBJ1-1; D ambiguous. The germline V gene has CDR1 MNHNS and CDR2 SASEGT. CDR3 length equals 12 residues. V was clipped by 2 bases and J by 6 bases, with 7 bases between them. The CDR3: CASSELYPEAFF. As DNA, the CDR3 is TGTGCCAGCAGTGAACTGTACCCTGAAGCTTTCTTT.

This clonotype turned up a few times. This chain uses TRBV19 with TRBJ1-5; D not certain. CDR1 LNHDA and CDR2 SQIVND come from the germline V gene (reference sequence). V lost 7 bases, J lost 0 bases, and 10 bases lay in between. This CDR3 has 14 amino acids. CDR3 DNA sequence: TGTGCCAGTACTAGAGACATTAGCAATCAGCCCCAGCATTTT. Translating gives CASTRDISNQPQHF.

The sample holds many counts of this clonotype. The chain couples TRBV20-1 to TRBJ2-1; D ambiguous. The length of the CDR3 is 13 residues. Germline V gene lookup returns CDR1 DFQATT and CDR2 SNEGSKA (reference sequence). Trimming removed 6 bases from V and 0 bases from J, with 9 bases in between. CDR3 bases: TGCAGTGCCGGATCCCCCTCCTACAATGAGCAGTTCTTC. Its protein is CSAGSPSYNEQFF.